This T cell receptor beta chain is from a study of response to subunit inactivated influenza vaccine. The study's findings and limits: Researchers suggested that each seasonal influenza vaccination recruits few new T cells.

This clonotype was seen only a few times. Its antigen is currently unknown. TCRdb fed the RT-PCR reads into MiXCR, producing one record per CDR3 protein. Of some 520,000 distinct CDR3 sequences in the sample, 15% to 20% were seen once. CDR3 length equals 13 residues. CDR1 and CDR2 from the germline V gene are DFQATT and SNEGSKA (reference sequence). The sequence came from a man between 50 and 69 years old who received an inactivated influenza vaccine. This chain joins TRBV20-1 and TRBJ1-6, with D perhaps TRBD1 (5 bases). The sample consisted of CD4+ T cells sorted from PBMCs, taken less than 30 months after vaccination. The CDR3 spells CIPVSGDNSPLHF. The CDR3, as DNA: TGCATTCCCGTGTCCGGGGACAATTCACCCCTCCACTTT.